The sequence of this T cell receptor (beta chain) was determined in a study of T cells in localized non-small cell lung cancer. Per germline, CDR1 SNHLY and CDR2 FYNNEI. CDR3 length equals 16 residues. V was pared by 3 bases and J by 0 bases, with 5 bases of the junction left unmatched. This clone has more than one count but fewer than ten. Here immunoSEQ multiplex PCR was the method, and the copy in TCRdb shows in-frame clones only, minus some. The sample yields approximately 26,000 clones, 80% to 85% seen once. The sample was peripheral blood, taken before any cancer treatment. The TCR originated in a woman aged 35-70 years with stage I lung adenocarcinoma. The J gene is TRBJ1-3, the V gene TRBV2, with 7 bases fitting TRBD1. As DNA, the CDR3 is TGTGCCAGCAGTGACCGACAGGGCTTCTCTGGAAACACCATATATTTT. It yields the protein CASSDRQGFSGNTIYF. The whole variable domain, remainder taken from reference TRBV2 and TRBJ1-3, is EPEVTQTPSHQVTQMGQEVILRCVPISNHLYFYWYRQILGQKVEFLVSFYNNEISEKSEIFDDQFSVERPDGSNFTLKIRSTKLEDSAMYFCASSDRQGFSGNTIYFGEGSWLTVV.